This T cell receptor beta chain was sequenced for a study of prognosis after radiotherapy for stage I lung cancer. Multiplex PCR in two rounds served to amplify TCR beta CDR3 from genomic DNA. Primers specific to each TRBV and TRBJ gene drove first-round PCR. MiXCR was run by TCRdb on the multiplex PCR reads, yielding one entry per CDR3 protein. The sample includes fewer than 20,000 distinct CDR3 sequences, 44% of them seen just once. Each of two time points yielded about 6 milliliters of peripheral venous blood. The germline V gene has CDR1 MDHEN and CDR2 SYDVKM. This CDR3 is built from 16 residues. The V end was cut by 3 bases, the J end by 5 bases, with 17 bases between. This clonotype is medium-sized (0.01 to 0.1%) in the sample.

The clonotype originates from a donor at least 50 years old with non-small cell lung cancer. V is TRBV28 and J is TRBJ1-5; maybe TRBD1 (6 bases). The sample was PBMCs, taken before or after stereotactic body radiation therapy (not recorded which). The CDR3 sequence: CASSLGGRGPDQPQHF. The CDR3, as DNA: TGTGCCAGCAGTTTGGGGGGCAGGGGCCCGGATCAGCCCCAGCATTTT. Variable domain in full (rest from reference TRBV28 and TRBJ1-5): DVKVTQSSRYLVKRTGEKVFLECVQDMDHENMFWYRQDPGLGLRLIYFSYDVKMKEKGDIPEGYSVSREKKERFSLILESASTNQTSMYLCASSLGGRGPDQPQHFGDGTRLSIL.